This paragraph covers one T cell receptor beta chain sequence. The antigen remains undetermined. This record comes from a study of CD8 T cells in Susac syndrome. Study-wide results and limits: By the study's own acknowledgment, its TCR sequencing and HLA analysis included relatively few individuals.

Sequencing targeted TCR beta in blood CD8+ and CD4+ T cells. Reverse transcription of roughly 0.5 to 1 ug RNA was performed with random hexamers. immunoSEQ multiplex PCR amplified TCR beta CDR3 across 54 Vbeta, 13 Jbeta. TCRdb processed the immunoSEQ multiplex PCR reads anew with MiXCR; each CDR3 protein has one entry. The data show about 190,000 distinct CDR3 sequences, around 93% seen once. Trimming took off 0 bases at V and 0 bases at J, with 7 bases between the two ends. CDR1 SGHRS and CDR2 YFSETQ come from the germline V gene. This CDR3 region has 14 residues. This clonotype was obtained from a human donor with Susac syndrome. The sample consisted of CD8+ T cells from PBMCs. The V and J genes are TRBV5-1 and TRBJ2-7, with no clear D. In nucleotides, the CDR3 is TGCGCCAGCAGCTTGGAGGTGACCTCCTACGAGCAGTACTTC. Translated: CASSLEVTSYEQYF.